The 29 T cell receptor beta chains listed next were all sequenced from one sample in a study of blood T cell repertoires in COVID-19. Sequenced by immunoSEQ multiplex PCR; TCRdb stores in-frame clones only, minus some. The sample yields about 400,000 clones, roughly 89% seen once. Sequencing input: PBMCs or T cells enriched from blood (not recorded which). These receptors were obtained from a woman aged 45-65 years who had recovered from COVID-19.

The rearrangement uses TRBV18 and TRBJ2-5; D is possibly TRBD1 (6 bases). CDR1 KGHSH and CDR2 LQKENI come from the germline V gene. This CDR3 contains 14 residues. Trimming shortened V by 5 bases and J by 2 bases, and 12 bases separated the two germline ends. The CDR3 region is CASSGQSRQETQYF. CDR3 nucleotide sequence: TGTGCCAGCTCAGGACAGTCGAGACAAGAGACCCAGTACTTC. Together with reference TRBV18 and TRBJ2-5, the CDR3 gives the full variable domain: NAGVMQNPRHLVRRRGQEARLRCSPMKGHSHVYWYRQLPEEGLKFMVYLQKENIIDESGMPKERFSAEFPKEGPSILRIQQVVRGDSAAYFCASSGQSRQETQYFGPGTRLLVL.

This clone came up once. This chain joins TRBV6-4 and TRBJ1-2, with TRBD1 identical over 7 bases. J gave up 8 bases and V 6 bases, and 9 bases lay outside the gene matches. The CDR3 sequence is 13 residues long. CDR1 and CDR2 (germline): MRHNA, SNTAGT. The CDR3 DNA reads as TGTGCCAGCAGCGCGACAGGGAGAGACGGCTACACCTTC. It encodes CASSATGRDGYTF.

Concerning this clone itself: Other DNA sequences from this sample encode an identical CDR3 as well. The chain combines TRBV7-9 with TRBJ1-2, with a tentative D call TRBD1 (5 bases). The V end lost 1 base, the J end lost 7 bases, and 10 bases lay between the germline ends. The germline V gene encodes CDR1 SEHNR and CDR2 FQNEAQ (reference sequence). The CDR3 is 13 residues long. The CDR3: CASSLVGGGGYTF. The CDR3 DNA is TGTGCCAGCAGCTTAGTCGGCGGGGGTGGCTACACCTTC.

V gene TRBV7-9 combines with J gene TRBJ2-7; no reliable D call. CDR3 length: 12 amino acids. V dropped 6 bases and J dropped 2 bases, with 8 bases sitting between them. Germline CDR1 reads SEHNR; CDR2 reads FQNEAQ (reference sequence). The CDR3 nucleotides read TGTGCCAGCAGTCCGAGCCCCTACGAGCAGTACTTC. Translation: CASSPSPYEQYF.

This sequence joins TRBV30 and TRBJ1-4, with D tentatively TRBD1 (6 bases). CDR3 size: 15 residues. Germline values: CDR1 GTSNPN, CDR2 SVGIG (reference sequence). V shed 1 base and J shed 4 bases, with 13 bases lying between them. CDR3 bases: TGTGCCTGGAGTGCCCCGACAGGCCGTAATGAAAAACTGTTTTTT. Protein: CAWSAPTGRNEKLFF.

In nucleotides, the CDR3 is TGTGCCAGCAGTTATCCCGGGACAGTTGAAGCTTTCTTT. Translated: CASSYPGTVEAFF. The gene calls are TRBV6-2 or TRBV6-3 and TRBJ1-1, with 7 bases identical to TRBD1. J gave up 7 bases and V 3 bases, and 5 bases lay outside the gene matches. This CDR3 comprises 13 residues. Germline assignment: CDR1 MNHEY and CDR2 SVGEGT.

This clone was seen a few times. J is TRBJ1-2 and V is TRBV4-3; 7 bases match TRBD1. The germline V gene encodes CDR1 LGHNA and CDR2 YSLEER. V shed 2 bases and J 0 bases; nucleotides not matched to a gene: 3. The CDR3 contains 15 residues. For the CDR3, the DNA is TGCGCCAGCAGCCAATGGACAGGCGCTAACTATGGCTACACCTTC. It translates to CASSQWTGANYGYTF.

The genes are TRBV7-9 and TRBJ1-2, with 7 bases that match TRBD1. Germline-derived CDR1 and CDR2 are SEHNR and FQNEAQ (reference sequence). This CDR3 has 15 amino acids. With V trimmed by 4 bases and J by 8 bases, 13 bases remained unmatched. CDR3 amino acids: CASSSPGQTSGGYTF. DNA for the CDR3: TGTGCCAGCAGCTCTCCGGGACAGACATCAGGGGGCTACACCTTC.

The J gene is TRBJ2-7, the V gene TRBV5-1, with 8 bases matching TRBD1. Germline V lookup: CDR1 SGHRS, CDR2 YFSETQ. V was pared by 3 bases and J by 2 bases, with 4 bases of the junction left unmatched. The CDR3 spans 14 residues. CDR3 residues: CASSSGQVPYEQYF. DNA for the CDR3: TGCGCCAGCAGCTCGGGACAGGTACCCTACGAGCAGTACTTC.

The rearrangement uses TRBV6-1 and TRBJ2-7, with D unresolved. CDR3 size: 15 residues. Per germline, CDR1 MNHNS and CDR2 SASEGT. The ends were cut back, 3 bases at V and 1 base at J, with 13 bases in the middle. The CDR3 DNA reads TGTGCCAGCAGTGACGAATCGGGTCTGTCCTACGAGCAGTACTTC. It is translated as CASSDESGLSYEQYF.

J is TRBJ1-5 and V is TRBV6-5, with D possibly being TRBD1 (6 bases). The V gene's germline CDR1 is MNHEY and CDR2 SVGAGI. V shed 4 bases and J shed 1 base, with 11 bases lying between them. The CDR3 is 15 residues long. As DNA, the CDR3 is TGTGCCAGCAGTTTTCAGGGGATGAGCAATCAGCCCCAGCATTTT. It is translated as CASSFQGMSNQPQHF.

This rearrangement joins TRBV5-1 to TRBJ2-2, with 7 positions matching TRBD1. Per the germline V gene, CDR1 is SGHRS and CDR2 is YFSETQ. The length of the CDR3 is 16 residues. V gave up 2 bases and J gave up 0 bases; unmatched junction bases: 4. The CDR3 DNA is TGCGCCAGCAGCTTAGGAGGACAGGCGAACACCGGGGAGCTGTTTTTT. Its protein is CASSLGGQANTGELFF.

The chain has TRBV7-2 and TRBJ2-7; 9 bases map to TRBD2. This CDR3 has 15 amino acids. V shed 5 bases, J shed 4 bases, and the junction held 9 bases outside the gene matches. Per germline, CDR1 SGHTA and CDR2 FQGNSA. CDR3 sequence reads: CASSTSSGAEYEQYF. In DNA, the CDR3 is TGTGCCAGCAGCACCTCTAGCGGGGCGGAATACGAGCAGTACTTC.

This clone is a singleton in its sample. V is TRBV10-1 and J is TRBJ1-1, with D possibly TRBD1 on 6 matching bases. Trimming took 5 bases from V and 3 from J, leaving 16 bases between them. Germline loops: CDR1 WNHNN, CDR2 SYGVQD (reference sequence). The CDR3 is 15 amino acids. This CDR3 reads CASSSPGHPHTEAFF. The CDR3 DNA follows: TGCGCCAGCAGTAGCCCGGGACACCCCCACACTGAAGCTTTCTTT.

This CDR3 is CASSRGGPNTGELFF. The CDR3 nucleotides are TGCGCCAGCAGTCGGGGGGGACCAAACACCGGGGAGCTGTTTTTT. V gene TRBV4-1 combines with J gene TRBJ2-2, with 8 positions matching TRBD2. The CDR3 totals 15 residues. Per the germline V gene, CDR1 is MGHRA and CDR2 is YSYEKL. Trimming at V came to 6 bases and at J to 2 bases, leaving 5 bases not matched to a gene.

This clone was observed a single time. CDR3 sequence: CASSTDHNEKLFF. CDR3 DNA sequence: TGTGCCAGCAGCACAGATCATAATGAAAAACTGTTTTTT. This chain joins TRBV7-2 and TRBJ1-4; D remains ambiguous. The CDR3 loop spans 13 amino acids. From germline, CDR1 is SGHTA and CDR2 FQGNSA. With 5 bases removed from V and 4 bases from J, the gap between germline ends came to 8 bases.

This clone has just a few counts. V usage is TRBV30 and J usage is TRBJ1-1; possibly TRBD1 for D (5 bases). CDR1 and CDR2 (germline): GTSNPN, SVGIG (reference sequence). This CDR3 has 12 residues. V was clipped by 5 bases and J by 4 bases, with 11 bases between them. The CDR3 DNA reads TGTGCCTGGTTACAGGTGGGCACTGAAGCTTTCTTT. This encodes CAWLQVGTEAFF.

The V gene is TRBV30, the J gene TRBJ2-3, with 13 nucleotides matching TRBD2. The CDR3 is made up of 14 amino acids. The germline V gene has CDR1 GTSNPN and CDR2 SVGIG (reference sequence). Germline trimming cut 5 bases from V and 3 bases from J; bases unmatched to any gene: 2. CDR3 nucleotide sequence: TGTGCCTGGCGGACTAGCGGGGGAACAGATACGCAGTATTTT. It encodes CAWRTSGGTDTQYF.

The chain has TRBV5-1 and TRBJ2-2; a possible D gene is TRBD2 (6 bases). Trimming stripped 4 bases from V and 6 bases from J, with 16 bases between. The CDR3 extends over 15 amino acids. Germline assignment: CDR1 SGHRS and CDR2 YFSETQ. The CDR3 spells CASSQRTGVPGELFF. In nucleotides, the CDR3 is TGCGCCAGCAGCCAACGGACGGGGGTCCCCGGGGAGCTGTTTTTT.

The V call is TRBV7-2, the J call TRBJ2-1; 10 bases fit TRBD2. Trimming cost V 4 bases and J 5 bases; bases outside gene matches: 8. The CDR3 loop spans 16 amino acids. CDR1 is SGHTA, CDR2 FQGNSA, per germline. This CDR3 is CASSSLSSGGHNEQFF. In nucleotides, the CDR3 is TGTGCCAGCAGCTCACTCAGTAGCGGGGGGCACAATGAGCAGTTCTTC.

This clone was observed a single time. CDR3: CASSLYLGRGGTYNEQFF. The CDR3, as DNA: TGTGCCAGCAGCCTCTACCTAGGGCGGGGGGGGACCTACAATGAGCAGTTCTTC. The V and J genes are TRBV7-2 and TRBJ2-1; 9 bases map to TRBD2. CDR1 SGHTA and CDR2 FQGNSA come from the germline V gene. With 5 bases clipped from V and 2 bases from J, the junction kept 13 bases outside the gene matches. The CDR3 has 18 amino acids.

This clone was detected only once. J is TRBJ1-6 and V is TRBV18; maybe TRBD1 (6 bases). CDR3 length: 15 residues. Germline values: CDR1 KGHSH, CDR2 LQKENI. V lost 1 base and J lost 8, with 12 bases in between. CDR3 in amino acids: CASSPQNREYSPLHF. The CDR3 coding sequence is TGTGCCAGCTCACCACAGAACAGGGAGTATTCACCCCTCCACTTT.

This clone was recorded once. The chain uses TRBV10-3 and TRBJ1-1; 9 bases match TRBD1. The CDR3 has 15 amino acids. V gave up 3 bases and J gave up 2 bases; unmatched junction bases: 4. Germline-derived CDR1 and CDR2 are ENHRY and SYGVKD. The CDR3: CAISDKDRGNTEAFF. The CDR3 region has the DNA TGTGCCATCAGTGATAAGGACAGGGGAAACACTGAAGCTTTCTTT.

The rearrangement uses TRBV7-9 and TRBJ1-3, with D tentatively TRBD1 (5 bases). Germline V gene data show CDR1 as SEHNR and CDR2 as FQNEAQ (reference sequence). Trimming took off 6 bases at V and 0 bases at J, with 18 bases between the two ends. This CDR3 comprises 17 residues. In nucleotides, the CDR3 is TGTGCCAGCAGTAGCCCCGAGGACACTTACTCTGGAAACACCATATATTTT. It is translated as CASSSPEDTYSGNTIYF.

This clone was seen once. V usage is TRBV7-9 and J usage is TRBJ1-6; D not certain. Trimming took off 3 bases at V and 7 bases at J, with 4 bases between the two ends. This CDR3 is built from 12 residues. Germline-derived CDR1 and CDR2 are SEHNR and FQNEAQ (reference sequence). The DNA of the CDR3 is TGTGCCAGCAGCTTCGAGAATTCACCCCTCCACTTT. Translating it yields CASSFENSPLHF.

The chain combines TRBV4-2 with TRBJ2-1, with D possibly being TRBD1 (6 bases). Germline V gene data show CDR1 as LGHNA and CDR2 as YNFKEQ. V lost 0 bases and J 7 bases, leaving 16 bases between the germline ends. The CDR3 loop spans 16 amino acids. Here the CDR3 DNA reads TGTGCCAGCAGCCAAGAATTTAGGGGGATCGGAAATGAGCAGTTCTTC. Encoded protein: CASSQEFRGIGNEQFF.

This clone was detected a few times. The J gene is TRBJ1-2, the V gene TRBV27; D is uncertain. Germline lookup yields CDR1 MNHEY and CDR2 SMNVEV (reference sequence). The CDR3 runs to 14 residues. Trimming pared 6 bases from V and 3 bases from J, leaving 14 bases between. The CDR3 reads CASRPNPIDYGYTF. The CDR3, as DNA: TGTGCCAGCAGACCTAACCCAATCGACTATGGCTACACCTTC.

This clone was seen just once. This sequence joins TRBV5-1 and TRBJ1-3; the D gene is possibly TRBD1 (6 bases). Per germline, CDR1 SGHRS and CDR2 YFSETQ. This CDR3 comprises 16 residues. V was clipped by 0 bases and J by 4 bases, with 14 bases between them. CDR3 sequence (DNA): TGCGCCAGCAGCTTGGTGGGGGCTCTTGTAGGAAACACCATATATTTT. It is translated as CASSLVGALVGNTIYF.

This sequence joins TRBV2 and TRBJ2-7; D is unclear. CDR1 is SNHLY, CDR2 FYNNEI, per germline. The CDR3 has 13 amino acids. Trimming removed 7 bases from V and 0 bases from J, with 10 bases in between. The CDR3 spells CASKADTSYEQYF. CDR3 coding DNA: TGTGCCAGCAAAGCTGACACCTCCTACGAGCAGTACTTC.